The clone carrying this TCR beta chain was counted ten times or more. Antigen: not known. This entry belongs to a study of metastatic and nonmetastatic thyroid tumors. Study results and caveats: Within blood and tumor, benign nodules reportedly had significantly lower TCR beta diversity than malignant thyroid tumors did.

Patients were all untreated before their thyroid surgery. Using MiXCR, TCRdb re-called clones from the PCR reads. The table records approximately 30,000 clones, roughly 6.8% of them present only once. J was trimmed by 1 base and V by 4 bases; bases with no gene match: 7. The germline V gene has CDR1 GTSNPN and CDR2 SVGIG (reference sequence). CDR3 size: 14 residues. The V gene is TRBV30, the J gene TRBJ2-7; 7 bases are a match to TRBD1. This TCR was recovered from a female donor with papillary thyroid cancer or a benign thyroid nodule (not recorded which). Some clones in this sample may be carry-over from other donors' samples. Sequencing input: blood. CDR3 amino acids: CAWTTHRGSYEQYF. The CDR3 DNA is TGTGCCTGGACCACTCACAGGGGTTCCTACGAGCAGTACTTC.